The T cell receptor (beta chain) described here comes from a study of blood T cell repertoires in COVID-19. The wider study: COVID-19 samples collected from the United States, Italy and Spain covered acute and convalescent phases. T cells, B-cell-depleted T cells, or PBMCs provided the cDNA or gDNA that served as material.

As processed by the authors: The authors estimated nucleated cell counts from reference gene primer amplification. Sequencing used immunoSEQ multiplex PCR; TCRdb keeps in-frame clones, though not all of them. V and J calls and clone size come straight from that table; D and trimming were deduced from the DNA. The data show approximately 180,000 clones, roughly 91% seen once. CDR1 is SGHNT, CDR2 YYREEE, per germline (reference sequence). This CDR3 is built from 20 residues. J gave up 7 bases and V 4 bases, and 23 bases lay outside the gene matches. The sample was peripheral blood. This TCR derives from a human donor in a cohort sampled during active COVID-19. The rearrangement joins TRBV5-4 to TRBJ2-1, with TRBD1 matching over 10 bases. The CDR3 region has the DNA TGTGCCAGCAGCCTTGGACAGGGGGGGAGTAGCGAGTCTTTTCTAAATGAGCAGTTCTTC. Its protein product is CASSLGQGGSSESFLNEQFF.